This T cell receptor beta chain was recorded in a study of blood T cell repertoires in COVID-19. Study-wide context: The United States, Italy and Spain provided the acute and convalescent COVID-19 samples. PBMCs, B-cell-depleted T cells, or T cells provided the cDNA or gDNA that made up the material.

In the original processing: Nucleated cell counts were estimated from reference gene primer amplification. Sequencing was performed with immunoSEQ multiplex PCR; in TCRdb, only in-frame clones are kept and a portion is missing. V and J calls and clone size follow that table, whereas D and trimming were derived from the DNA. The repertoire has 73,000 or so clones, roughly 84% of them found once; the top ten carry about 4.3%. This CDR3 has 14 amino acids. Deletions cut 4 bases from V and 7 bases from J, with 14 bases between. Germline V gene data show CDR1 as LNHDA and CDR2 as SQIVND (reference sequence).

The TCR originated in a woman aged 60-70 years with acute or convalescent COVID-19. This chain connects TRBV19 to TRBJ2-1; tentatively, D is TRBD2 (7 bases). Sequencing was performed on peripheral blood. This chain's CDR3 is CASSREGGRNEQFF. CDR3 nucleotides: TGTGCCAGTAGTAGAGAGGGGGGGCGGAATGAGCAGTTCTTC.